The 16 T cell receptor beta chains below all came from one sample that was sequenced in a study of OX40 agonist ivuxolimab in advanced cancers. Assay used: immunoSEQ multiplex PCR; TCRdb lists only in-frame clones, some missing. The data show 75,000 to 95,000 clones, approximately 86% seen once. Sequenced here: CD4+ or CD8+ T cells sorted from blood, sampled in a trial of the OX40 agonist ivuxolimab. These receptors originate from an adult with an advanced solid tumor such as melanoma, head and neck, liver or kidney cancer.

This chain links TRBV5-1 with TRBJ1-3; no reliable D call. This CDR3 has 13 residues. Germline V gives CDR1 SGHRS, CDR2 YFSETQ. Trimming took off 2 bases at V and 2 bases at J, with 5 bases between the two ends. The CDR3 DNA sequence: TGCGCCAGCAGCTTTTTCACTGGAAACACCATATATTTT. Translation gives CASSFFTGNTIYF.

The chain couples TRBV28 to TRBJ2-7; tentatively, D is TRBD2 (5 bases). Germline V CDR1 and CDR2: MDHEN, SYDVKM. The CDR3 is 12 amino acids. Trimming removed 10 bases at V and 5 bases at J, with 15 bases between. The CDR3 DNA follows: TGTGCCATCACGGGGAACGGGGACGAGCAGTACTTC. Translation gives CAITGNGDEQYF.

This chain uses TRBV18 with TRBJ2-1, with D possibly being TRBD1 or TRBD2 (5 bases each). From germline, CDR1 is KGHSH and CDR2 LQKENI. The CDR3 length is 15 residues. Trimming shortened V by 3 bases and J by 7 bases, and 16 bases separated the two germline ends. The CDR3 DNA follows: TGTGCCAGCTCACCGTACCGGGACGTCTTAAATGAGCAGTTCTTC. Translated: CASSPYRDVLNEQFF.

This rearrangement joins TRBV7-2 to TRBJ1-2; possibly TRBD1 for D (6 bases). In germline, CDR1 is SGHTA, CDR2 FQGNSA. The V gene lost 5 bases and the J gene lost 7 bases, with 14 bases spanning the gap. This CDR3 region has 13 residues. The CDR3 nucleotides read TGTGCCAGCAGCAGGACAGAGTTGGTTGGCTACACCTTC. This gives the protein CASSRTELVGYTF.

V is TRBV11-1 and J is TRBJ2-1, with 11 bases that match TRBD1. Germline V lookup: CDR1 SGHAT, CDR2 FQDESV (reference sequence). V dropped 5 bases and J dropped 8; count of bases not matched to a gene: 5. CDR3 length: 14 amino acids. This CDR3 reads CASSLGQGAYEQFF. CDR3 sequence (DNA): TGTGCCAGCAGCCTAGGACAGGGGGCGTATGAGCAGTTCTTC.

CDR3 amino acids: CASNDRGSDTQYF. The DNA for the CDR3 is TGTGCCAGTAATGACAGGGGTTCGGATACGCAGTATTTT. The rearrangement joins TRBV19 to TRBJ2-3, with 8 bases that match TRBD1. The CDR3 consists of 13 residues. CDR1 is LNHDA and CDR2 is SQIVND in the germline V gene (reference sequence). Unmatched junction bases numbered 6, after V lost 7 bases and J lost 6 bases.

On this clone itself: At the DNA level, this CDR3 is encoded by other sequences in the same sample as well. The V call is TRBV12-5, the J call TRBJ2-7; the match to TRBD2 covers 9 bases. Germline V lookup: CDR1 LGHNT, CDR2 FRNRAP. The junction had 9 bases not matched to a gene; V was cut back by 6 bases and J by 6 bases. The CDR3 is 14 amino acids. The CDR3 nucleotides read TGTGCTAGTGGGCTGGCGGGGGGGCAGCTCGAGCAGTACTTC. This encodes CASGLAGGQLEQYF.

The rearrangement links TRBV7-9 to TRBJ2-1; D is possibly TRBD2 (5 bases). V gave up 4 bases and J gave up 4 bases, with 23 bases separating them. This CDR3 spans 18 amino acids. Germline V gene sequence: CDR1 SEHNR, CDR2 FQNEAQ (reference sequence). As DNA, the CDR3 is TGTGCCAGCAGCTCCTTATCGGGGTTTATGGCTCTATACAATGAGCAGTTCTTC. The encoded protein is CASSSLSGFMALYNEQFF. Full variable domain (missing parts from reference TRBV7-9 and TRBJ2-1): DTGVSQNPRHKITKRGQNVTFRCDPISEHNRLYWYRQTLGQGPEFLTYFQNEAQLEKSRLLSDRFSAERPKGSFSTLEIQRTEQGDSAMYLCASSSLSGFMALYNEQFFGPGTRLTVL.

The gene calls are TRBV7-6 and TRBJ2-3; D not certain. CDR3 length equals 13 residues. V lost 2 bases and J lost 2, with 5 bases in between. Germline-derived CDR1 and CDR2 are SGHVS and FNYEAQ. CDR3 in DNA: TGTGCCAGCAGCTTACAGCTCACAGATACGCAGTATTTT. Protein sequence: CASSLQLTDTQYF.

The V and J genes are TRBV28 and TRBJ2-5; no clear D. The V gene's germline CDR1 is MDHEN and CDR2 SYDVKM. The CDR3 spans 15 residues. V lost 5 bases to trimming and J lost 6 bases, with 19 bases between them. The CDR3 bases are TGTGCCAGCAGTCCGGCGTGGGCAGAGCAGCAGACCCAGTACTTC. It codes for CASSPAWAEQQTQYF.

The V and J genes are TRBV2 and TRBJ2-7, with D maybe TRBD1 (6 bases). Germline values: CDR1 SNHLY, CDR2 FYNNEI. With 1 base removed from V and 2 bases from J, the gap between germline ends came to 15 bases. The CDR3 is 16 residues long. CDR3 nucleotide sequence: TGTGCCAGCAGTGAAGTATGGGGGACACCCACCTACGAGCAGTACGTC. Amino acid sequence: CASSEVWGTPTYEQYV.

The chain recombines TRBV21-1 with TRBJ1-2. TRBV21-1 represents a pseudogene. The CDR3 has 16 amino acids. Here the CDR3 reads CASSKVCGHRRGGYTF. In DNA form, the CDR3 reads TGTGCCAGCAGCAAAGTCTGTGGGCACCGTCGGGGTGGCTACACCTTC.

The chain has TRBV7-9 and TRBJ1-2, with D tentatively TRBD1 (5 bases). CDR1 SEHNR and CDR2 FQNEAQ come from the germline V gene (reference sequence). The CDR3 totals 14 residues. The V gene lost 6 bases and the J gene lost 7 bases, with 18 bases spanning the gap. In DNA form, the CDR3 reads TGTGCCAGCAGGGGAATCGGGACTCCAGGTGGCTACACCTTC. Translated: CASRGIGTPGGYTF.

The chain uses TRBV7-9 and TRBJ2-2; D possibly matches TRBD1 or TRBD2 (5 bases each). The CDR3 loop spans 14 amino acids. Trimming stripped 5 bases from V and 7 bases from J, with 14 bases between. Germline V gives CDR1 SEHNR, CDR2 FQNEAQ (reference sequence). The CDR3 DNA sequence: TGTGCCAGCAGCCCGGGACCCGGCGGCGGGGAGCTGTTTTTT. Translation gives CASSPGPGGGELFF.

The rearrangement uses TRBV5-1 and TRBJ2-7, with 7 nucleotides matching TRBD1. CDR1 and CDR2 (germline): SGHRS, YFSETQ. The CDR3 contains 15 residues. Trimming took 4 bases from V and 2 from J; bases not matched to a gene: 9. CDR3: CASSLDGTDTYEQYF. The CDR3 DNA reads TGCGCCAGCAGCCTGGACGGGACAGATACCTACGAGCAGTACTTC.

The rearrangement links TRBV6-5 to TRBJ1-5; TRBD1 matches 8 bases. Germline loops: CDR1 MNHEY, CDR2 SVGAGI. This CDR3 is built from 15 residues. V was pared by 5 bases and J by 5 bases, with 8 bases of the junction left unmatched. The CDR3 nucleotides read TGTGCCAGCAGTACGGGGACAGGCCTTGATCAGCCCCAGCATTTT. Translated, it gives CASSTGTGLDQPQHF.